The clone carrying this TCR beta chain was seen only a few times. What it recognizes is unknown. This specimen comes from a study of cytomegalovirus exposure and HLA in healthy donors. Study-level results: Later analysis suggested most CMV-associated TCR beta chains were HLA-restricted.

60 Vbeta and 13 Jbeta primers were used in PCR. Here immunoSEQ multiplex PCR was the method, and the copy in TCRdb shows in-frame clones only, minus some. Among approximately 100,000 clones listed, around 64% were seen once. CDR1 LGHNA and CDR2 YNFKEQ come from the germline V gene. V lost 4 bases and J 3 bases, leaving 7 bases between the germline ends. The CDR3 totals 13 residues. The receptor was isolated from a man in his 60s in good health and CMV-seronegative. The sample consisted of PBMCs. The rearrangement joins TRBV4-2 to TRBJ1-5; D is undetermined. Here the CDR3 DNA reads TGTGCCAGCAGCCCCCAGATCAATCAGCCCCAGCATTTT. Translated: CASSPQINQPQHF.